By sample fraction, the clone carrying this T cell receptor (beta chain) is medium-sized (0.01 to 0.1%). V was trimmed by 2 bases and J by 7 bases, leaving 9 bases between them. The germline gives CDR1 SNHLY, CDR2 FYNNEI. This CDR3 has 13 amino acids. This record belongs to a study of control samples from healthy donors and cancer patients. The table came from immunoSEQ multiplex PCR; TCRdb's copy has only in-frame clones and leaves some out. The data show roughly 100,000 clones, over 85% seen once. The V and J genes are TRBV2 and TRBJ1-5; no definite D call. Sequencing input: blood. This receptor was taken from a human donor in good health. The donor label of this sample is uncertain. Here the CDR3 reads CASSESEGQPQHF. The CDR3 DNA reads TGTGCCAGCAGTGAATCCGAGGGCCAGCCCCAGCATTTT.